The subject of this entry is one TCR beta chain. The record originates from a study of cytomegalovirus exposure and HLA in healthy donors. The overall study: Earlier sequencing of 150 million to 200 million T cells yielded 100 million to 140 million unique TCR beta sequences.

Looked up from germline, CDR1 is SGDLS and CDR2 is YYNGEE. Trimming cost V 3 bases and J 0 bases, with 10 bases left between them. The CDR3 spans 15 residues. PCR was performed using 60 Vbeta and 13 Jbeta primers. Using immunoSEQ multiplex PCR, the repertoire was profiled, and TCRdb retains in-frame clones only, with some absent. The profile shows fewer than 150,000 clones, around 80% of them singletons. V gene TRBV9 combines with J gene TRBJ2-1, with TRBD2 as a possible D gene (6 bases). This clonotype was sampled from a man in his forties or fifties in good health and CMV-seropositive. The source material was PBMCs. Written as DNA, the CDR3 is TGTGCCAGCAGCGCTCCGACTAGCTCCTACAATGAGCAGTTCTTC. This codes for CASSAPTSSYNEQFF. Variable domain in full (rest from reference TRBV9 and TRBJ2-1): DSGVTQTPKHLITATGQRVTLRCSPRSGDLSVYWYQQSLDQGLQFLIQYYNGEERAKGNILERFSAQQFPDLHSELNLSSLELGDSALYFCASSAPTSSYNEQFFGPGTRLTVL.